This passage covers 9 T cell receptor beta chains from one sample sequenced in a study of vaccination effects on CD4 cells after COVID-19 (dated by TCRdb to between 2021 and 2024). The protocol used for the library was the immunoSEQ multiplex PCR assay. TCRdb holds this immuneACCESS table with in-frame rearrangements only. Some clones are missing; in checked studies, unresolved V genes explain under half, and the rest has no known cause. The sample table shows fewer than 40,000 clones, and around 68% are seen once. Of the sample, under 25% falls within the top ten clones. For these TCRs, the target antigens are not known. In the ViraFEST assay, PBMC were stimulated with viral peptide pools, and antigen-specific CD4+ T cell clonotypes were then identified by expansion using TCR sequencing. After about 9 days of culture, CD4+ T cells were isolated with the EasySep CD4+ T cell isolation kit. None of the healthy vaccine recipients had a prior SARS-CoV-2 infection, which was confirmed by nucleocapsid antibody tests that came back negative both before and after vaccination.

Sequencing used CD4+ T cells from PBMCs cultured with SARS-CoV-2 spike peptides, obtained before COVID-19 vaccination. The cell subset or site label on this specimen signifies: SARS-CoV-2 spike overlapping peptide pool stimulation. The receptors come from a human donor who received a COVID-19 vaccine.

This chain joins TRBV28 and TRBJ2-1; TRBD1 matches at 8 bases. The CDR3 is 15 residues long. Germline V gene sequence: CDR1 MDHEN, CDR2 SYDVKM. J lost 7 bases, V lost 4 bases, and 9 bases had no gene match. Written as DNA, the CDR3 is TGTGCCAGCAGTTGGCCGGGACAGGCGACAAATGAGCAGTTCTTC. Its protein product is CASSWPGQATNEQFF.

CDR3 sequence reads: CASSRTGEIYQPQHF. The CDR3, as DNA: TGTGCCAGTAGTAGGACAGGGGAAATTTATCAGCCCCAGCATTTT. The chain couples TRBV19 to TRBJ1-5, with 9 positions matching TRBD1. After removal of 4 bases from V and 5 bases from J, the junction contained 6 bases not matched to a gene. Germline CDR1 is LNHDA and CDR2 is SQIVND (reference sequence). The CDR3 sequence is 15 residues long.

This rearrangement joins TRBV7-9 to TRBJ2-5; perhaps TRBD2 as D (6 bases). This CDR3 comprises 13 residues. Trimming removed 8 bases at V and 4 bases at J, with 14 bases between. The V gene's germline CDR1 is SEHNR and CDR2 FQNEAQ (reference sequence). The chain's CDR3 is CASGRTMGETQYF. CDR3 nucleotide sequence: TGTGCCAGCGGGCGGACTATGGGAGAGACCCAGTACTTC.

This clone turned up a few times. The J gene is TRBJ2-7, the V gene TRBV6-5; 7 positions agree with TRBD1. The CDR3 sequence is 13 residues long. Germline V lookup: CDR1 MNHEY, CDR2 SVGAGI. The trim removed 2 bases at V and 3 bases at J, leaving 1 base unmatched. The CDR3 sequence: CASSYGTDYEQYF. The CDR3 coding sequence is TGTGCCAGCAGTTACGGGACAGACTACGAGCAGTACTTC.

This chain uses TRBV21-1 with TRBJ1-5; TRBD1, the table's D call, lacks a check against the DNA. TRBV21-1 is annotated as a pseudogene. The CDR3 totals 18 residues. The CDR3 is CASPKSLKGAKSNQPQHF. The CDR3 DNA reads TGTGCCAGCCCGAAAAGCCTCAAGGGGGCTAAGAGCAATCAGCCCCAGCATTTT.

The chain has TRBV6-5 and TRBJ1-6; 9 bases map to TRBD1. The CDR3 has 14 amino acids. Germline V gene sequence: CDR1 MNHEY, CDR2 SVGAGI. V lost 6 bases, J lost 10 bases, and 7 bases stayed unmatched. The CDR3 nucleotides are TGTGCCAGCAGCGAGGGACAGGGAAACTCACCCCTCCACTTT. Its protein product is CASSEGQGNSPLHF.

The gene calls are TRBV27 and TRBJ2-4; 7 nucleotides align to TRBD2. Germline V CDR1 and CDR2: MNHEY, SMNVEV (reference sequence). The CDR3 totals 14 residues. J gave up 2 bases and V 11 bases, and 9 bases lay outside the gene matches. The CDR3 bases are TGTGCCGCCGAGCCAGCGGGGCCCAAAAACATTCAGTACTTC. This encodes CAAEPAGPKNIQYF.

The chain couples TRBV6-5 to TRBJ1-2; 8 bases align to TRBD1. After removal of 6 bases from V and 1 base from J, the junction contained 7 bases not matched to a gene. The CDR3 is 15 residues long. Germline V gene lookup returns CDR1 MNHEY and CDR2 SVGAGI. The CDR3 region is CASRARTGLNYGYTF. CDR3 DNA: TGTGCCAGCAGAGCACGGACAGGGCTTAACTATGGCTACACCTTC.

The chain links TRBV4-3 to TRBJ2-1; TRBD2 agrees at 14 bases. The V segment lost 3 bases and the J segment 1 base; nucleotides outside the gene matches: 2. The CDR3 sequence is 17 residues long. Germline loops: CDR1 LGHNA, CDR2 YSLEER. The CDR3 protein is CASSQGTSGGSYNEQFF. Here the CDR3 DNA reads TGCGCCAGCAGCCAGGGGACTAGCGGGGGTTCCTACAATGAGCAGTTCTTC.